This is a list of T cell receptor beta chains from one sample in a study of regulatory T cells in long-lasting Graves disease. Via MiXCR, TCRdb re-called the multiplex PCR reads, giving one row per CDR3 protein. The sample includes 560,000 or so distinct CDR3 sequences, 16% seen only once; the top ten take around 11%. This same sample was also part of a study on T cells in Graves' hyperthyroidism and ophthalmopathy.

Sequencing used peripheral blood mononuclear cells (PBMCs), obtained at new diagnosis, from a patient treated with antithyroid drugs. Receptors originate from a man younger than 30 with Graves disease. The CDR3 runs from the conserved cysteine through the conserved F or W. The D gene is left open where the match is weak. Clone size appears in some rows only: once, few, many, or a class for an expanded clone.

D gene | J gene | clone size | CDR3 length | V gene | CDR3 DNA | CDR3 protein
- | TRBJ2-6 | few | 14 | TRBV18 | TGTGCCAGCTCACCAGACTCTGGGGCCAACGTCCTGACTTTC | CASSPDSGANVLTF
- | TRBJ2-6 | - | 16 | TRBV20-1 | TGCAGTGCTAGTGCACCCGAGGGTGCAGGGGCCAACGTCCTGACTTTC | CSASAPEGAGANVLTF
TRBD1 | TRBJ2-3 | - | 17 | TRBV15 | TGTGCCACCAGCAGAGCAAAATACGGACAGGGGACAGATACGCAGTATTTT | CATSRAKYGQGTDTQYF
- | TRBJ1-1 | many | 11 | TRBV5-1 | TGTGCCAGCAGCCAAGACACTGAAGCTTTCTTT | CASSQDTEAFF
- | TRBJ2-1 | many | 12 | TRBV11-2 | TGTGCCAGCAGTTCCGGTAGAGGTGAGCAGTTCTTC | CASSSGRGEQFF
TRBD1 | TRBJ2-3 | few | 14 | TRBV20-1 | TGCAGTGCCCTGGACAGGGGTTACACAGATACGCAGTATTTT | CSALDRGYTDTQYF
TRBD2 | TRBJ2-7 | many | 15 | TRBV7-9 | TGTGCCAGCAGCTCGGAGCGGGGCTCTCGCTACGAGCAGTACTTC | CASSSERGSRYEQYF
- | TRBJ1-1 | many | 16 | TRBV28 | TGTGCCAGCAGTTTCCAGCAGGGGACAATGAACACTGAAGCTTTCTTT | CASSFQQGTMNTEAFF
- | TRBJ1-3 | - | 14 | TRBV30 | TGTGCCTGGAGTGGTGCGCTCTCTGGAAACACCATATATTTT | CAWSGALSGNTIYF
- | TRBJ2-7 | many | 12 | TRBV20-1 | TGCAGTGCCCCCTTCCGAGCGAACGAGCAGTACTTC | CSAPFRANEQYF
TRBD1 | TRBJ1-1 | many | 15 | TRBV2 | TGTGCCAGCTTTAGTCAGGGGGCGATGAACACTGAAGCTTTCTTT | CASFSQGAMNTEAFF
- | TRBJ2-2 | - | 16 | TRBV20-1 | TGCAGTGCTAGAGCCCTTAGGTTGTCGGACACCGGGGAGCTGTTTTTT | CSARALRLSDTGELFF
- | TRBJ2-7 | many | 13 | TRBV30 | TGTGCCTGGAGCTCCGGAGATTACTACGAGCAGTACTTC | CAWSSGDYYEQYF
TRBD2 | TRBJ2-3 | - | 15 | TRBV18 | TGTGCCAGCTCGTACCCTGCGGGGGGAGCAGATACGCAGTATTTT | CASSYPAGGADTQYF
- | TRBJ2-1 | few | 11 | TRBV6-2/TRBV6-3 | TGTGCCAGCAGTTACCTGAATGAGCAGTTCTTC | CASSYLNEQFF
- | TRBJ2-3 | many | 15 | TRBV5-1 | TGCGCCAGCCGGACCGGGACACATAGCACAGATACGCAGTATTTT | CASRTGTHSTDTQYF
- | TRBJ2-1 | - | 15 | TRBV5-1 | TGTGCCAGCAGCCCCAGACTAGTGTGGCAAGGTGAGCAGTTCTTC | CASSPRLVWQGEQFF
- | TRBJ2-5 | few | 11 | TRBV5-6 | TGTGCCAGCACTGAACAAGAGACCCAGTACTTC | CASTEQETQYF
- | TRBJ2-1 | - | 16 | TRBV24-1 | TGTGCCACCAGTGATCCTACTAGTGACTCCTACAATGAGCAGTTCTTC | CATSDPTSDSYNEQFF
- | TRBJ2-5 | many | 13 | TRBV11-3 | TGTGCCAGCAGCTTACTGGGGGAGGAGACCCAGTACTTC | CASSLLGEETQYF
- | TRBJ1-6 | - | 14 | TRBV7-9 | TGTGCCAGCAGCGAGGGCGGTGCTAATTCACCCCTCCACTTT | CASSEGGANSPLHF
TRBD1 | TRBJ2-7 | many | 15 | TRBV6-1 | TGTGCCAGCAGAGAACCGGGACAGGGGAAGGACGAGCAGTACTTC | CASREPGQGKDEQYF
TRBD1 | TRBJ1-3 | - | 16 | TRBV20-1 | TGCAGTGCTGCCGGGACAGGGGGCTCGTCCCCAAACACCATATATTTT | CSAAGTGGSSPNTIYF
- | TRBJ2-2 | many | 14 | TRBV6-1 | TGTGCCAGCAGTGAAGCCCCGTTTTCCGGGGAGCTGTTTTTT | CASSEAPFSGELFF
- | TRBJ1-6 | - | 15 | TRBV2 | TGTGCCAGCAACAGCGCGAGCTCCTATAATTCGCCCCTCCACTTT | CASNSASSYNSPLHF
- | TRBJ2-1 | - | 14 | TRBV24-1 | TGTGCCACCAGGGATGGGGGCGGCGGGACTCAGCAGTTCTTC | CATRDGGGGTQQFF
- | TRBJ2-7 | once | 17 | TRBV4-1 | TGCGCCAGCAGCCAAGATTCGATGGGACCCAAAGCACACGAGCAGTACTTC | CASSQDSMGPKAHEQYF
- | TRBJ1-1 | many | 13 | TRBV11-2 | TGTGCCAGCAGCCCCATCCCGAACAGTGAAGCTTTCTTT | CASSPIPNSEAFF
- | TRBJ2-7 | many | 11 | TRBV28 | TGTGCCAGCCGTGGGTTCCACGAGCAGTACTTC | CASRGFHEQYF
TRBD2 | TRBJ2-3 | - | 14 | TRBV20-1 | TGCAGTGCTAGCGGGACTACAAACACAGATACGCAGTATTTT | CSASGTTNTDTQYF
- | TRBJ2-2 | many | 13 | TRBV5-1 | TGCGCCAGCAGCTTGGAGGAGCCCGGGGAGCTGTTTTTT | CASSLEEPGELFF
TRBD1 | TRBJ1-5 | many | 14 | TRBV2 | TGTGCCAGCAGTCGAAGACAGGGGGGTCAGCCCCAGCATTTT | CASSRRQGGQPQHF
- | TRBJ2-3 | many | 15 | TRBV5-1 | TGCGCCAGCAGCTTTGAGCCCGGACTCACAGATACGCAGTATTTT | CASSFEPGLTDTQYF
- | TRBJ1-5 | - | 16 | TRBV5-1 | TGCGCCAGCAGCTTTGGCGGTCCCCGAAGCAATCAGCCCCAGCATTTT | CASSFGGPRSNQPQHF
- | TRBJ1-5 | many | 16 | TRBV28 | TGTGCCAGCAGTTTATTTCAGGGGCTGGGCAATCAACCCCAGCATTTT | CASSLFQGLGNQPQHF